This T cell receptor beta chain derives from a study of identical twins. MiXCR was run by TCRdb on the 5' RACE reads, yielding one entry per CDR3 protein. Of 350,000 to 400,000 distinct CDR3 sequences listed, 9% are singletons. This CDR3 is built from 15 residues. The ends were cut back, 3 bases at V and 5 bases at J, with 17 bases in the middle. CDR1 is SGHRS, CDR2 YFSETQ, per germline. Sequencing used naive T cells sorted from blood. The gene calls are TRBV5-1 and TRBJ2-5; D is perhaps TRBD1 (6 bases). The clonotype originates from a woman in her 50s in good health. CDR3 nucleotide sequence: TGCGCCAGCAGCTCTCAACAGGGAATAGAGGAGACCCAGTACTTC. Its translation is CASSSQQGIEETQYF.